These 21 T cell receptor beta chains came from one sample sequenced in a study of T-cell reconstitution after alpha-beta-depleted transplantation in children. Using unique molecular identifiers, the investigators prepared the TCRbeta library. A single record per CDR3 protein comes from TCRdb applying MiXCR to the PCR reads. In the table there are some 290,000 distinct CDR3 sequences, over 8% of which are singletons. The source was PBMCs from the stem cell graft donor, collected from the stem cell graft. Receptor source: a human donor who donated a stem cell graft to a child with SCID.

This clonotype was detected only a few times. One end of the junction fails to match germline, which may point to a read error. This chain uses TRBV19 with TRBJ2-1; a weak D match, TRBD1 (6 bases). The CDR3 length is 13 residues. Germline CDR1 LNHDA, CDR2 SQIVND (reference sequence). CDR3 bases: TGTGCCAGTAGTGTAGACAGGTACAATGAGCAGTTCTTC. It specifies CASSVDRYNEQFF.

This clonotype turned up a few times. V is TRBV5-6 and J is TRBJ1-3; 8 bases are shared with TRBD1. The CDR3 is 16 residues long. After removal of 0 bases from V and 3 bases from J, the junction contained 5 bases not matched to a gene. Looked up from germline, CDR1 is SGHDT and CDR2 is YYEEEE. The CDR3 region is CASSLVAGGGGNTIYF. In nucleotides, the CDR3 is TGTGCCAGCAGCTTGGTCGCAGGGGGCGGTGGAAACACCATATATTTT.

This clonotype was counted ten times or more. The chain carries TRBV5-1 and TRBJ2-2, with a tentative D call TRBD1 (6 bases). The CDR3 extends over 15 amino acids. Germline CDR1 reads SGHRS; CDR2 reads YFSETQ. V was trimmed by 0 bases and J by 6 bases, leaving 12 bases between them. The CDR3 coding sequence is TGCGCCAGCAGCTTGGAGACAGGTGACCCCGGGGAGCTGTTTTTT. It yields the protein CASSLETGDPGELFF.

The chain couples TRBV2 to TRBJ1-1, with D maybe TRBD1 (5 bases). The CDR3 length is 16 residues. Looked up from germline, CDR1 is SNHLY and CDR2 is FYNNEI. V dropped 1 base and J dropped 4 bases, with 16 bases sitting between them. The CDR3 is CASSEEVARGGTEAFF. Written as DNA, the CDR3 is TGTGCCAGCAGTGAAGAGGTAGCCCGCGGGGGCACTGAAGCTTTCTTT.

In DNA form, the CDR3 reads TGTGCCACCTTGAGCTCCTATAATTCACCCCTCCACTTT. Its protein is CATLSSYNSPLHF. The chain is built from TRBV27 and TRBJ1-6; no reliable D call. This CDR3 is 13 amino acids long. The V gene lost 10 bases and the J gene lost 0 bases, with 7 bases spanning the gap. Germline assignment: CDR1 MNHEY and CDR2 SMNVEV (reference sequence).

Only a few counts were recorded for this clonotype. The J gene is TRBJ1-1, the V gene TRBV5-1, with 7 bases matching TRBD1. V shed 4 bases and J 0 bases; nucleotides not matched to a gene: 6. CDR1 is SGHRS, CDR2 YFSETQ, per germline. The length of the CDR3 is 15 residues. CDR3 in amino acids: CASSSTGEMNTEAFF. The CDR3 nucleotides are TGCGCCAGCAGCAGTACAGGGGAGATGAACACTGAAGCTTTCTTT.

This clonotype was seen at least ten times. In DNA, the CDR3 is TGTGCCAGCAGCCCAGCGGGGGGTAGGAATGAGCAGTTCTTC. Translated, it gives CASSPAGGRNEQFF. J is TRBJ2-1 and V is TRBV7-6; the match to TRBD2 covers 9 bases. The length of the CDR3 is 14 residues. Germline V gene lookup returns CDR1 SGHVS and CDR2 FNYEAQ. The V gene end was trimmed by 5 bases and the J gene end by 7 bases; junction bases not matched to a gene: 6. Combining the CDR3 with reference TRBV7-6 and TRBJ2-1 gives the whole variable domain GAGVSQSPRYKVTKRGQDVALRCDPISGHVSLYWYRQALGQGPEFLTYFNYEAQQDKSGLPNDRFSAERPEGSISTLTIQRTEQRDSAMYRCASSPAGGRNEQFFGPGTRLTVL.

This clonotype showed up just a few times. This CDR3 is CASSLRGGNEKLFF. The CDR3 DNA sequence: TGTGCCAGCAGCCTGAGAGGAGGCAATGAAAAACTGTTTTTT. This chain links TRBV3-1 with TRBJ1-4, with unresolved D. The CDR3 is made up of 14 amino acids. The V end was cut by 4 bases, the J end by 5 bases, with 11 bases between. Germline lookup yields CDR1 LGHDT and CDR2 YNNKEL (reference sequence).

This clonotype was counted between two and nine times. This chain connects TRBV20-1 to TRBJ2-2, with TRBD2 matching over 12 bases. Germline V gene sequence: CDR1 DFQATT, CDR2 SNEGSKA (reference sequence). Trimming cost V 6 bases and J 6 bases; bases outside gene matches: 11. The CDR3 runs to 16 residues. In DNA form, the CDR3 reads TGCAGTGCCTCTAGCGGGGGGGCTATGGGGCCCGGGGAGCTGTTTTTT. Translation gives CSASSGGAMGPGELFF.

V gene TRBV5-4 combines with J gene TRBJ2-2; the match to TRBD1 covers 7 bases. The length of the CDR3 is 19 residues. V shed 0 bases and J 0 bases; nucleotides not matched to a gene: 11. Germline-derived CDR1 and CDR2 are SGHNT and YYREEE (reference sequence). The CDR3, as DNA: TGTGCCAGCAGCTTGGAGTTGTGGGGGACAGAACCGAACACCGGGGAGCTGTTTTTT. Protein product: CASSLELWGTEPNTGELFF.

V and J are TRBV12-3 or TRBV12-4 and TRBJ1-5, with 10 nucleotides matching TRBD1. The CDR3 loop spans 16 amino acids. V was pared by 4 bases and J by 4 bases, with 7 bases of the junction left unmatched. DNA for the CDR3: TGTGCCAGCAGTTGGGGGGACAGGGGACTGAATCAGCCCCAGCATTTT. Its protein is CASSWGDRGLNQPQHF.

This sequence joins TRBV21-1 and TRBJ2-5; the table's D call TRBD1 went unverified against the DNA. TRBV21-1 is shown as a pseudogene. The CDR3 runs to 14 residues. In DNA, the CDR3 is TGTGCCAGCAGCCCCCGGTACAGGGCTGAGACCCAGTACTTC. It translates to CASSPRYRAETQYF.

In DNA form, the CDR3 reads TGTGCCAGCAGTAGCCGACAGGGGCGAAATGAAGCTTTCTTT. Translation gives CASSSRQGRNEAFF. This rearrangement joins TRBV12-3 or TRBV12-4 to TRBJ1-1; TRBD1 matches 8 bases. The CDR3 is 14 amino acids. Trimming at V came to 5 bases and at J to 7 bases, leaving 9 bases not matched to a gene.

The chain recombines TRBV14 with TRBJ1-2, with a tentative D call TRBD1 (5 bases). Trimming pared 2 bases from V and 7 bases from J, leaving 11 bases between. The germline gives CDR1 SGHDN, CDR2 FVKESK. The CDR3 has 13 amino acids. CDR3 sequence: CASSQSRVAGYTF. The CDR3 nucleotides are TGTGCCAGCAGCCAATCCAGGGTAGCTGGCTACACCTTC. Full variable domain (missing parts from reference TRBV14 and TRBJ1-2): EAGVTQFPSHSVIEKGQTVTLRCDPISGHDNLYWYRRVMGKEIKFLLHFVKESKQDESGMPNNRFLAERTGGTYSTLKVQPAELEDSGVYFCASSQSRVAGYTFGSGTRLTVV.

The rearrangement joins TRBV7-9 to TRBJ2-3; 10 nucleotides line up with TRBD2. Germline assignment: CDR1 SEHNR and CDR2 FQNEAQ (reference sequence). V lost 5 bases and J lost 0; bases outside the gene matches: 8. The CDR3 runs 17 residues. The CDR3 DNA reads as TGTGCCAGCAGCAGAAGGGGACTAGCGAGGAGCACAGATACGCAGTATTTT. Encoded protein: CASSRRGLARSTDTQYF.

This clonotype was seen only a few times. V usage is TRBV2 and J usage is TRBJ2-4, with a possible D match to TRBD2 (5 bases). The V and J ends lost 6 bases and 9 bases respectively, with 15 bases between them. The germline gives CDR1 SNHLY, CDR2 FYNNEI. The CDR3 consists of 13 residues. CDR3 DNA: TGTGCCAGCAGCCTCGGGGTAGTTGGCATTCAGTACTTC. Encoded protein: CASSLGVVGIQYF.

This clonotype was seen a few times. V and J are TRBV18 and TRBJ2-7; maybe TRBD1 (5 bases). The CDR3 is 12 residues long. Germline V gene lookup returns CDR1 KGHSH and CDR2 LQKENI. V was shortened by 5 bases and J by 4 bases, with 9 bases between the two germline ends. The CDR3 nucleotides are TGTGCCAGCTCAAACGCAGGGTACGAGCAGTACTTC. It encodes CASSNAGYEQYF. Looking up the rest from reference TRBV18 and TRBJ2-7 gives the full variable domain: NAGVMQNPRHLVRRRGQEARLRCSPMKGHSHVYWYRQLPEEGLKFMVYLQKENIIDESGMPKERFSAEFPKEGPSILRIQQVVRGDSAAYFCASSNAGYEQYFGPGTRLTVT.

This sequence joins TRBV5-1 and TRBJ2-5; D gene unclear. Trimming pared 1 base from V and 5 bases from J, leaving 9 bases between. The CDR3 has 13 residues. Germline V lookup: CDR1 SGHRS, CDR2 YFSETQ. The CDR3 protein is CASSLWARETQYF. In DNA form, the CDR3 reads TGCGCCAGCAGCTTGTGGGCGCGGGAGACCCAGTACTTC.

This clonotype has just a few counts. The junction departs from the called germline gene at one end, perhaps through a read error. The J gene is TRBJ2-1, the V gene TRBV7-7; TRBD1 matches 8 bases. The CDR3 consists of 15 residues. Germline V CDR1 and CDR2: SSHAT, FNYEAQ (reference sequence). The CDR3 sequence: CASSFGRGQYNEQFF. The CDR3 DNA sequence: TGTGCTAGCAGCTTTGGCAGGGGGCAGTACAATGAGCAGTTCTTC.

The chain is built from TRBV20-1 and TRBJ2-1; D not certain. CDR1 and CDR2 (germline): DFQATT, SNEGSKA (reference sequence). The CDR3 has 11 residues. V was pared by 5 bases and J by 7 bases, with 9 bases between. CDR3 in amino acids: CSAPRANEQFF. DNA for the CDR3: TGCAGTGCTCCACGGGCTAATGAGCAGTTCTTC.

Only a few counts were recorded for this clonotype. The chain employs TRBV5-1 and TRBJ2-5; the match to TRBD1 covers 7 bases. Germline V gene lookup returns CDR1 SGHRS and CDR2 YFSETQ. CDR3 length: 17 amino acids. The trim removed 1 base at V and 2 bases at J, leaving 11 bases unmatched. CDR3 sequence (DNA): TGCGCCAGCAGCTTGTTTCCCGGTGGGACAGCGCAAGAGACCCAGTACTTC. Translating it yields CASSLFPGGTAQETQYF.